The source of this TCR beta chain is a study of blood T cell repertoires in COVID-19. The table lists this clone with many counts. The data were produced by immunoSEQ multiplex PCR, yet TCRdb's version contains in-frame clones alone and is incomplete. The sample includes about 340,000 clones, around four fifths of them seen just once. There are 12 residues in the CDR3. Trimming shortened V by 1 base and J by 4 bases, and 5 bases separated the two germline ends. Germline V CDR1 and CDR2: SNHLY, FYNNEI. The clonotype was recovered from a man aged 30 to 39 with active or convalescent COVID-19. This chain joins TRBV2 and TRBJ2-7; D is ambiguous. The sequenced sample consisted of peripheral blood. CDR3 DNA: TGTGCCAGCAGTGAAGTAGTTTACGAGCAGTACTTC. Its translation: CASSEVVYEQYF.